This T cell receptor beta chain was documented in a study of T cell changes during pregnancy in multiple sclerosis (dated by TCRdb to about 2019). The study in broad terms: Changes in the T cell repertoire over the course of pregnancy were examined in this study in women with multiple sclerosis.

Library generation was performed with the immunoSEQ multiplex PCR assay. In its TCRdb copy, this immuneACCESS table keeps in-frame sequences only and misses some clones. Where compared with another copy, unresolved V genes explain less than half of these, and the others have no known cause. The sample contains under 95,000 clones, around 90% of them found a single time. Jointly, the top ten make up 0.43% of the sample. For this clone: Its antigen has not been determined. Within one base of it there is no much larger clone, and no base qualities were kept.

The CDR3 starts with the cysteine, ends with the phenylalanine, and has 16 residues. Of the read, only the CDR3 DNA is kept; its 48 bases are in frame from base 1. From a lookup of the germline V gene (reference sequence), CDR1 and CDR2 are LNHDA and SQIVND. Ends trimmed: V by 2 bases, J by 8 bases; bases unmatched to a gene: 13. This clonotype was sampled from a female donor with multiple sclerosis, enrolled in a pregnancy study. The rearranged chain carries TRBV19 and TRBJ1-2; 8 central bases correspond to TRBD1. Sequences were derived from CD4+ T cells from peripheral blood mononuclear cells, sampled before pregnancy. The nucleotide sequence reads as follows: TGTGCCAGTAGTATAAGGAGACAGGGGCGAAGAGAAGGCTACACCTTC. This encodes CASSIRRQGRREGYTF.